The T cell receptor (beta chain) described here comes from a study of cytomegalovirus exposure and HLA in healthy donors. Deletions cut 6 bases from V and 7 bases from J, with 9 bases between. The CDR3 covers 11 residues. Germline values: CDR1 LNHDA, CDR2 SQIVND (reference sequence). The PCR contained 60 Vbeta and 13 Jbeta primers. Assay: immunoSEQ multiplex PCR; the TCRdb copy retains only in-frame clones and omits some. The repertoire includes 200,000 or so clones, 82% of them detected once, and about 0.092% sits in the top ten. What was sequenced was PBMCs. The genes are TRBV19 and TRBJ1-2; no firm D call. The sequence was collected from a boy younger than 10 in good health and CMV-seronegative. CDR3 loop: CASREGTGYTF. The CDR3 coding sequence is TGTGCCAGTAGGGAGGGTACTGGCTACACCTTC. The entire variable domain, with the rest obtained from reference TRBV19 and TRBJ1-2, is as follows: DGGITQSPKYLFRKEGQNVTLSCEQNLNHDAMYWYRQDPGQGLRLIYYSQIVNDFQKGDIAEGYSVSREKKESFPLTVTSAQKNPTAFYLCASREGTGYTFGSGTRLTVV.